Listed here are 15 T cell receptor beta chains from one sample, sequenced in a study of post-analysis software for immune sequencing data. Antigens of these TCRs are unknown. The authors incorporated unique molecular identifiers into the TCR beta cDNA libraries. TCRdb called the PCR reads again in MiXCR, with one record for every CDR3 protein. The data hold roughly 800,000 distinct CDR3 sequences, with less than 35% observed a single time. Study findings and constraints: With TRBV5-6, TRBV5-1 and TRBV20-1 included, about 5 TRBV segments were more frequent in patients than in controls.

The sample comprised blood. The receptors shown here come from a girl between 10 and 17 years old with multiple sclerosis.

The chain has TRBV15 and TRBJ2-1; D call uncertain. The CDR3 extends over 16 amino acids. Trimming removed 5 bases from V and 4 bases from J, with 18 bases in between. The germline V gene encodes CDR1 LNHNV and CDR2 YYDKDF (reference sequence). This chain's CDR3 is CATSGALGRRYNEQFF. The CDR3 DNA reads TGTGCCACCAGCGGCGCCTTGGGTCGGCGATACAATGAGCAGTTCTTC.

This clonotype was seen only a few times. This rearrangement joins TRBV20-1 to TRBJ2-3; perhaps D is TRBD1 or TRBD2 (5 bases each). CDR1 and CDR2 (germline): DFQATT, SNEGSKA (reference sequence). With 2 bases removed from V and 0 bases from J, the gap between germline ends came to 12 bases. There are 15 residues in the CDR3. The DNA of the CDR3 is TGCAGTGCTAGATCGGGACGGTCCAGCACAGATACGCAGTATTTT. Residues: CSARSGRSSTDTQYF.

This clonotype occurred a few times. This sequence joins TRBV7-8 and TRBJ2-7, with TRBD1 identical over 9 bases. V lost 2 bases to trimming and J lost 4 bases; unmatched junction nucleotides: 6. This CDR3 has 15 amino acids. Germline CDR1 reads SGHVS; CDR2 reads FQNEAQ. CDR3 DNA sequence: TGTGCCAGCAGCTTATGGGCCGGGACAGGGTACGAGCAGTACTTC. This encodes CASSLWAGTGYEQYF.

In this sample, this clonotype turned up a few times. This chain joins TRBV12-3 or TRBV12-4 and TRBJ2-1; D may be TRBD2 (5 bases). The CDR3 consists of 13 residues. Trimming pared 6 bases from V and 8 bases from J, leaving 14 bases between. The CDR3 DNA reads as TGTGCCAGCAGAAAAACGGGGTTAGATGAGCAGTTCTTC. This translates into CASRKTGLDEQFF.

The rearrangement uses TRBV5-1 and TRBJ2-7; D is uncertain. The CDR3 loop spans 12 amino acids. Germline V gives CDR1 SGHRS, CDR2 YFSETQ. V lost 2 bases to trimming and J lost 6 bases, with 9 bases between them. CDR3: CASSLGHGEQYF. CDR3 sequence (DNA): TGCGCCAGCAGCTTAGGGCATGGCGAGCAGTACTTC.

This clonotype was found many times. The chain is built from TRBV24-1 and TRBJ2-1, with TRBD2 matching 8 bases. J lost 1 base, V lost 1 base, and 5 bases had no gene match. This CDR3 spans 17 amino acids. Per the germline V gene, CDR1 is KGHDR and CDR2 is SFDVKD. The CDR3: CATSDLSGGVSYNEQFF. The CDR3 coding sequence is TGTGCCACCAGTGATTTATCCGGGGGGGTTTCCTACAATGAGCAGTTCTTC.

CDR3 nucleotide sequence: TGTGCCAGCAGCTTAGATTCCAGGAACAGCAATGAGCAGTTCTTC. Its protein is CASSLDSRNSNEQFF. The chain carries TRBV7-9 and TRBJ2-1; D is undetermined. Looked up from germline, CDR1 is SEHNR and CDR2 is FQNEAQ (reference sequence). Trimming left V 1 base short and J 6 bases short, with 13 bases between. CDR3 length: 15 amino acids. Complete variable domain (other parts from reference TRBV7-9 and TRBJ2-1): DTGVSQNPRHKITKRGQNVTFRCDPISEHNRLYWYRQTLGQGPEFLTYFQNEAQLEKSRLLSDRFSAERPKGSFSTLEIQRTEQGDSAMYLCASSLDSRNSNEQFFGPGTRLTVL.

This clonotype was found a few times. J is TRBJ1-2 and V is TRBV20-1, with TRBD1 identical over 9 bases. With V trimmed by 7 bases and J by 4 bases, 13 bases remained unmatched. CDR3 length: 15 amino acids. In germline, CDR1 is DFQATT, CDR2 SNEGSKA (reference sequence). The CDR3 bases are TGCAGTGTTTCCGGACCGGGACAGGGTGGCTATGGCTACACCTTC. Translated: CSVSGPGQGGYGYTF.

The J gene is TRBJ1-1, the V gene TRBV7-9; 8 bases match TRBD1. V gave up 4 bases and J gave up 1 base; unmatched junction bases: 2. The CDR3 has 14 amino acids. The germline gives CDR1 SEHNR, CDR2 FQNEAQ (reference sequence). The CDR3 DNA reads TGTGCCAGCAGCTGTCAGGGGGCGAACACTGAAGCTTTCTTT. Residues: CASSCQGANTEAFF. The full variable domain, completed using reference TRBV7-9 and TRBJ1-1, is DTGVSQNPRHKITKRGQNVTFRCDPISEHNRLYWYRQTLGQGPEFLTYFQNEAQLEKSRLLSDRFSAERPKGSFSTLEIQRTEQGDSAMYLCASSCQGANTEAFFGQGTRLTVV.

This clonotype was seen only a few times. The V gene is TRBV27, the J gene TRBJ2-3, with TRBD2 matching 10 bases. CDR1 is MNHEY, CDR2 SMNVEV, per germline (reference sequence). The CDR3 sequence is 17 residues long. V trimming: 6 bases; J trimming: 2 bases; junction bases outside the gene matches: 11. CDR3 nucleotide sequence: TGTGCCAGCAGCCAAGGGCTAGCGGGAGTCCACACAGATACGCAGTATTTT. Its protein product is CASSQGLAGVHTDTQYF.

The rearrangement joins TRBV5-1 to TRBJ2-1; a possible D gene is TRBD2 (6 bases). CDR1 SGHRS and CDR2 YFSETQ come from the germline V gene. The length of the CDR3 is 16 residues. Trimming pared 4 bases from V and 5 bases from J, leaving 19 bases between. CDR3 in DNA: TGCGCCAGCAGCCCATTAATAGCGTGGGGGGACAATGAGCAGTTCTTC. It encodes CASSPLIAWGDNEQFF.

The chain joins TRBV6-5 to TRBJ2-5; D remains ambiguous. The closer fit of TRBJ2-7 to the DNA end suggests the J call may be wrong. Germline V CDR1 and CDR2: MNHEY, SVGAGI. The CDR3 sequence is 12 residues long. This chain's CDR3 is CAGGEYPYEQYF. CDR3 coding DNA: TGTGCCGGCGGCGAGTACCCTTACGAGCAGTACTTC.

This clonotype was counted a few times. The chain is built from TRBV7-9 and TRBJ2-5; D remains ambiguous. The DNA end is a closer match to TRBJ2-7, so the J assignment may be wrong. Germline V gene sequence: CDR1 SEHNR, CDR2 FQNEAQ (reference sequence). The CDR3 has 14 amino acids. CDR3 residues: CASSSPTSSYEQYF. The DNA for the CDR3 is TGTGCCAGCAGCTCCCCTACGAGCTCCTACGAGCAGTACTTC.

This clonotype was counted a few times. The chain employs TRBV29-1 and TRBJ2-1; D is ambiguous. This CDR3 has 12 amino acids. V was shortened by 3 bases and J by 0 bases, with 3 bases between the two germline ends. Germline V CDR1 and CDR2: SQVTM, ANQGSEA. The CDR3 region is CSVETSYNEQFF. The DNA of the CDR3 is TGCAGCGTTGAGACCTCCTACAATGAGCAGTTCTTC.

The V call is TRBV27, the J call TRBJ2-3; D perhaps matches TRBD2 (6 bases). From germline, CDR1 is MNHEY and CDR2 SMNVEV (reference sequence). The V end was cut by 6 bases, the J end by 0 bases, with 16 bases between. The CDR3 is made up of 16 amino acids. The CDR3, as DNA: TGTGCCAGCAGCTGGGCGGACTACACTAGCACAGATACGCAGTATTTT. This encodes CASSWADYTSTDTQYF.